The 13 T cell receptor beta chains below all came from one sample that was sequenced in a study of blood T cell repertoires in COVID-19. Sequencing was performed with immunoSEQ multiplex PCR; in TCRdb, only in-frame clones are kept and a portion is missing. This sample carries 390,000 or so clones, roughly four fifths of them seen once, and the ten largest clones take 5% to 5.5%. Sequencing input: PBMCs or T cells enriched from blood (not recorded which). The receptors come from a woman aged 45-65 years who had recovered from COVID-19.

The chain carries TRBV6-5 and TRBJ1-1, with 9 bases identical to TRBD1. The CDR3 length is 14 residues. Trimming at V came to 6 bases and at J to 4 bases, leaving 6 bases not matched to a gene. CDR1 and CDR2 from the germline V gene are MNHEY and SVGAGI. The CDR3 loop reads CASSYRGRGTEAFF. DNA of the CDR3: TGTGCCAGCAGCTACAGGGGGCGGGGCACTGAAGCTTTCTTT.

The rearrangement joins TRBV5-4 to TRBJ2-6; 8 bases fit TRBD1. V lost 1 base to trimming and J lost 2 bases; unmatched junction nucleotides: 8. Germline V gene sequence: CDR1 SGHNT, CDR2 YYREEE (reference sequence). There are 18 residues in the CDR3. The DNA of the CDR3 is TGTGCCAGCAGCTTGCAAGCAGGGGGCGTGACTGGGGCCAACGTCCTGACTTTC. It codes for CASSLQAGGVTGANVLTF.

This clone showed up just a few times. The rearrangement uses TRBV3-1 (or the pseudogene TRBV3-2) and TRBJ1-1; TRBD1 might be the D (5 bases). There are 17 residues in the CDR3. From germline, CDR1 is LGHDT and CDR2 YNNKEL (reference sequence). Trimming pared 0 bases from V and 1 base from J, leaving 15 bases between. CDR3 sequence reads: CASSQEIGGKGNTEAFF. CDR3 DNA sequence: TGTGCCAGCAGCCAAGAAATCGGGGGTAAGGGGAACACTGAAGCTTTCTTT.

The chain joins TRBV14 to TRBJ1-1, with a tentative D call TRBD1 (5 bases). The V gene's germline CDR1 is SGHDN and CDR2 FVKESK. There are 16 residues in the CDR3. The germline V and J ends were trimmed by 5 bases and 0 bases, with 16 bases remaining between them. CDR3 coding DNA: TGTGCCAGCAGCGGGGGGGTGCGAACGGTGAACACTGAAGCTTTCTTT. It translates to CASSGGVRTVNTEAFF. The full variable domain, rest sourced from reference TRBV14 and TRBJ1-1, is EAGVTQFPSHSVIEKGQTVTLRCDPISGHDNLYWYRRVMGKEIKFLLHFVKESKQDESGMPNNRFLAERTGGTYSTLKVQPAELEDSGVYFCASSGGVRTVNTEAFFGQGTRLTVV.

CDR3 DNA sequence: TGTGCCAGTCGACCGGGTTCTCCTACCGGGGAGCTGTTTTTT. It specifies CASRPGSPTGELFF. The gene calls are TRBV19 and TRBJ2-2; no clear D gene. CDR3 length: 14 amino acids. Deletions cut 8 bases from V and 5 bases from J, with 15 bases between. Germline loops: CDR1 LNHDA, CDR2 SQIVND (reference sequence). Full variable domain (missing parts from reference TRBV19 and TRBJ2-2): DGGITQSPKYLFRKEGQNVTLSCEQNLNHDAMYWYRQDPGQGLRLIYYSQIVNDFQKGDIAEGYSVSREKKESFPLTVTSAQKNPTAFYLCASRPGSPTGELFFGEGSRLTVL.

This rearrangement joins TRBV5-5 to TRBJ2-5, with a possible D match to TRBD2 (6 bases). CDR1 is SGHKS and CDR2 is YYEKEE in the germline V gene (reference sequence). This CDR3 is 15 amino acids long. V lost 2 bases and J 3 bases, leaving 14 bases between the germline ends. CDR3 in amino acids: CASSFEGGGEETQYF. CDR3 coding DNA: TGTGCCAGCAGCTTTGAGGGAGGTGGGGAAGAGACCCAGTACTTC.

CDR3 residues: CASSETGTSGRGQETQYF. The CDR3 DNA sequence: TGTGCCAGTAGTGAGACCGGGACTAGCGGGAGGGGGCAAGAGACCCAGTACTTC. The rearrangement joins TRBV19 to TRBJ2-5, with 16 bases matching TRBD2. The CDR3 length is 18 residues. The trim removed 5 bases at V and 2 bases at J, leaving 8 bases unmatched. The germline CDR1 and CDR2 sequences are LNHDA and SQIVND (reference sequence). Together with reference TRBV19 and TRBJ2-5, the CDR3 gives the full variable domain: DGGITQSPKYLFRKEGQNVTLSCEQNLNHDAMYWYRQDPGQGLRLIYYSQIVNDFQKGDIAEGYSVSREKKESFPLTVTSAQKNPTAFYLCASSETGTSGRGQETQYFGPGTRLLVL.

This clone was seen once. V and J are TRBV7-9 and TRBJ1-1; possible D gene TRBD1, 6 bases. V was clipped by 7 bases and J by 5 bases, with 26 bases between them. Germline V gene lookup returns CDR1 SEHNR and CDR2 FQNEAQ (reference sequence). The CDR3 sequence is 17 residues long. The CDR3 sequence: CASTTDGGGLGRTEAFF. The CDR3 DNA follows: TGTGCCAGCACTACCGATGGGGGGGGCTTGGGCCGGACTGAAGCTTTCTTT.

This chain joins TRBV19 and TRBJ1-2; D call uncertain. The CDR3 contains 16 residues. Looked up from germline, CDR1 is LNHDA and CDR2 is SQIVND (reference sequence). Trimming pared 7 bases from V and 3 bases from J, leaving 21 bases between. CDR3 sequence: CASIVSGAEPYYGYTF. DNA of the CDR3: TGTGCCAGTATAGTGTCGGGTGCTGAGCCCTACTATGGCTACACCTTC.

This clone was recorded a few times. This chain joins TRBV30 and TRBJ1-2; a possible D gene is TRBD1 (5 bases). V was shortened by 3 bases and J by 7 bases, with 9 bases between the two germline ends. The CDR3 has 11 amino acids. CDR1 GTSNPN and CDR2 SVGIG come from the germline V gene (reference sequence). The CDR3 DNA follows: TGTGCCTGGAGAGGGGTGTTTGGCTACACCTTC. Protein product: CAWRGVFGYTF.

About this clone: The same CDR3 arises from other DNA sequences in this sample as well. The chain couples TRBV5-5 to TRBJ1-3; D is perhaps TRBD1 (5 bases). Germline assignment: CDR1 SGHKS and CDR2 YYEKEE (reference sequence). V was trimmed by 0 bases and J by 0 bases, leaving 7 bases between them. The CDR3 covers 15 residues. As DNA, the CDR3 is TGTGCCAGCAGCTTGGCAGGGCCCTCTGGAAACACCATATATTTT. Translating it yields CASSLAGPSGNTIYF. The entire variable domain, with the rest obtained from reference TRBV5-5 and TRBJ1-3, is as follows: DAGVTQSPTHLIKTRGQQVTLRCSPISGHKSVSWYQQVLGQGPQFIFQYYEKEERGRGNFPDRFSARQFPNYSSELNVNALLLGDSALYLCASSLAGPSGNTIYFGEGSWLTVV.

This clone was counted between two and nine times. This sequence joins TRBV3-1 (or the pseudogene TRBV3-2) and TRBJ1-2, with 7 bases identical to TRBD1. The V gene end was trimmed by 4 bases and the J gene end by 0 bases; junction bases not matched to a gene: 8. Germline-derived CDR1 and CDR2 are LGHDT and YNNKEL (reference sequence). The CDR3 length is 16 residues. The DNA for the CDR3 is TGTGCCAGCAGCCCCATGGGACAGTCTACTAACTATGGCTACACCTTC. This translates into CASSPMGQSTNYGYTF.

The chain is built from TRBV5-4 and TRBJ2-3; 11 positions agree with TRBD2. Germline CDR1 SGHNT, CDR2 YYREEE (reference sequence). Trimming at V came to 10 bases and at J to 3 bases, leaving 7 bases not matched to a gene. CDR3 length: 14 amino acids. DNA for the CDR3: TGTGCCCAGGCTAGCGGGGGGCTTACAGATACGCAGTATTTT. As protein: CAQASGGLTDTQYF.